The next 24 T cell receptor beta chains were all read from a single sample in a study of T cell responses to AZD1222 COVID-19 vaccine (dated by TCRdb to the early 2020s). Interpreted using the paper, the time point label stands for: baseline before first vaccination. Receptors were amplified or captured by the immunoSEQ multiplex PCR assay. This immuneACCESS table, as held by TCRdb, lists in-frame sequences with V and J called but not all clones. Of the missing ones, under half trace to an unresolved V gene in checked studies; the others have no known cause. The sample data list under 200,000 clones, and 80% to 95% of these were observed just once. Of the sample, approximately 3.9% falls within the top ten clones. Sequencing used peripheral blood, obtained on day 0 of AZD1222 vaccination. The receptors here all came from an adult in good health.

The gene calls are TRBV30 and TRBJ1-5; no firm D call. The CDR3 has 14 residues. V was shortened by 2 bases and J by 3 bases, with 11 bases between the two germline ends. Germline V lookup: CDR1 GTSNPN, CDR2 SVGIG (reference sequence). CDR3 residues: CAWSSRKNNQPQHF. CDR3 DNA sequence: TGTGCCTGGAGTTCACGGAAAAACAATCAGCCCCAGCATTTT.

The V call is TRBV6-5, the J call TRBJ1-2; 7 nucleotides line up with TRBD1. This CDR3 region has 13 residues. Losses at the gene ends were 5 bases for V and 4 bases for J; bases not matched to a gene: 4. CDR1 MNHEY and CDR2 SVGAGI come from the germline V gene. The CDR3: CASSLQGFYGYTF. CDR3 nucleotides: TGTGCCAGCAGTCTACAGGGGTTCTATGGCTACACCTTC.

A remark on this clone: Just one base apart from a much larger clone, this may be a read error. This chain joins TRBV27 and TRBJ1-1; D remains ambiguous. Germline CDR1 is MNHEY and CDR2 is SMNVEV (reference sequence). The V and J ends lost 1 base and 1 base respectively, with 4 bases between them. The CDR3 length is 13 residues. The CDR3: CASSLYGNTEAFF. The CDR3 DNA is TGTGCCAGCAGTTTATACGGGAACACTGAAGCTTTCTTT.

The genes are TRBV7-9 and TRBJ2-5; D not resolved. V lost 2 bases and J 0 bases, leaving 4 bases between the germline ends. The CDR3 sequence is 13 residues long. Per germline, CDR1 SEHNR and CDR2 FQNEAQ (reference sequence). This chain's CDR3 is CASSLLYQETQYF. The CDR3 DNA follows: TGTGCCAGCAGCTTACTGTACCAAGAGACCCAGTACTTC.

The rearrangement uses TRBV12-3 or TRBV12-4 and TRBJ1-2; D is undetermined. Trimming removed 8 bases at V and 9 bases at J, with 16 bases between. This CDR3 spans 12 amino acids. CDR3 amino acids: CASASGSLSYTF. In nucleotides, the CDR3 is TGTGCCAGCGCCTCCGGTAGTTTAAGCTACACCTTC.

The genes are TRBV7-2 and TRBJ2-5; D unresolved. CDR1 is SGHTA, CDR2 FQGNSA, per germline. This CDR3 has 15 residues. V was shortened by 1 base and J by 3 bases, with 12 bases between the two germline ends. This CDR3 is CASSLVWPWEETQYF. The DNA of the CDR3 is TGTGCCAGCAGCTTAGTTTGGCCGTGGGAAGAGACCCAGTACTTC.

This rearrangement joins TRBV11-1 to TRBJ1-1, with D unclear. The germline V gene has CDR1 SGHAT and CDR2 FQDESV (reference sequence). Trimming took 0 bases from V and 0 from J, leaving 8 bases between them. The length of the CDR3 is 15 residues. The CDR3 DNA is TGTGCCAGCAGCTTAGCGGGATCCATGAACACTGAAGCTTTCTTT. Translating gives CASSLAGSMNTEAFF.

This chain uses TRBV7-9 with TRBJ2-5, with TRBD1 identical over 7 bases. V lost 5 bases to trimming and J lost 1 base; unmatched junction nucleotides: 7. Looked up from germline, CDR1 is SEHNR and CDR2 is FQNEAQ (reference sequence). The CDR3 has 15 residues. CDR3 DNA sequence: TGTGCCAGCAGCCCTCCCGACAGGGCCCAAGAGACCCAGTACTTC. Translated: CASSPPDRAQETQYF.

The gene calls are TRBV9 and TRBJ2-7; a weak D match, TRBD2 (6 bases). V was clipped by 3 bases and J by 5 bases, with 15 bases between them. Germline loops: CDR1 SGDLS, CDR2 YYNGEE. The CDR3 has 14 residues. CDR3 protein: CASSGRSRGNEQYF. As DNA, the CDR3 is TGTGCCAGCAGCGGTCGGTCCCGGGGGAACGAGCAGTACTTC.

The chain recombines TRBV5-1 with TRBJ2-3; D is possibly TRBD1 or TRBD2 (5 bases each). Trimming pared 0 bases from V and 3 bases from J, leaving 11 bases between. The CDR3 is 15 amino acids. Germline V gene data show CDR1 as SGHRS and CDR2 as YFSETQ. CDR3 nucleotides: TGCGCCAGCAGCTTGGCAGCAGGGAGAACAGATACGCAGTATTTT. Translation gives CASSLAAGRTDTQYF.

The chain recombines TRBV5-1 with TRBJ1-5; 7 bases are shared with TRBD1. The CDR3 contains 20 residues. V lost 2 bases and J lost 0; bases outside the gene matches: 17. The germline CDR1 and CDR2 sequences are SGHRS and YFSETQ. CDR3 in amino acids: CASSFAEDRSSGDSNQPQHF. The DNA for the CDR3 is TGCGCCAGCAGCTTCGCCGAGGACAGGTCTTCGGGGGATAGCAATCAGCCCCAGCATTTT. Supplemented by reference TRBV5-1 and TRBJ1-5, the full variable domain reads KAGVTQTPRYLIKTRGQQVTLSCSPISGHRSVSWYQQTPGQGLQFLFEYFSETQRNKGNFPGRFSGRQFSNSRSEMNVSTLELGDSALYLCASSFAEDRSSGDSNQPQHFGDGTRLSIL.

The chain has TRBV2 and TRBJ2-2, with TRBD1 matching over 8 bases. V was pared by 8 bases and J by 1 base, with 9 bases of the junction left unmatched. Germline V gene sequence: CDR1 SNHLY, CDR2 FYNNEI. This CDR3 contains 16 residues. CDR3 in DNA: TGTGCCAGCGGACAGGGTTCGGACCAGAACACCGGGGAGCTGTTTTTT. Translated: CASGQGSDQNTGELFF.

V gene TRBV6-5 combines with J gene TRBJ1-5; no reliable D call. This CDR3 has 16 residues. Germline V CDR1 and CDR2: MNHEY, SVGAGI. Between the trimmed V and J ends, which lost 0 bases and 6 bases, there was a span of 15 bases. The DNA of the CDR3 is TGTGCCAGCAGTTACTCGACTAAGTGGGCCGGTCAGCCCCAGCATTTT. Protein product: CASSYSTKWAGQPQHF.

The gene calls are TRBV9 and TRBJ2-5; possible D gene TRBD1, 6 bases. V was shortened by 4 bases and J by 4 bases, with 14 bases between the two germline ends. The germline CDR1 and CDR2 sequences are SGDLS and YYNGEE. The CDR3 has 14 residues. CDR3 in DNA: TGTGCCAGCAGCCCTGGACAGCCTCGAGAGACCCAGTACTTC. The encoded protein is CASSPGQPRETQYF.

The chain carries TRBV5-1 and TRBJ2-1; 11 nucleotides align to TRBD2. The CDR3 has 15 amino acids. V shed 0 bases and J 9 bases; nucleotides not matched to a gene: 5. Per germline, CDR1 SGHRS and CDR2 YFSETQ. This CDR3 is CASSLGGLADTEQFF. The DNA for the CDR3 is TGCGCCAGCAGCTTGGGGGGACTAGCGGATACTGAGCAGTTCTTC.

This clone was seen a few times. J is TRBJ1-1 and V is TRBV7-9, with 7 bases aligning to TRBD1. Germline V gives CDR1 SEHNR, CDR2 FQNEAQ (reference sequence). V lost 6 bases, J lost 5 bases, and 12 bases stayed unmatched. The CDR3 runs 15 residues. The CDR3 region is CASRSVDRVRTEAFF. The DNA for the CDR3 is TGTGCCAGCAGAAGTGTAGACAGGGTAAGGACTGAAGCTTTCTTT. Using reference TRBV7-9 and TRBJ1-1 for the parts outside the CDR3, the full variable domain is DTGVSQNPRHKITKRGQNVTFRCDPISEHNRLYWYRQTLGQGPEFLTYFQNEAQLEKSRLLSDRFSAERPKGSFSTLEIQRTEQGDSAMYLCASRSVDRVRTEAFFGQGTRLTVV.

This chain links TRBV6-5 with TRBJ1-2; D is uncertain. With 0 bases removed from V and 2 bases from J, the gap between germline ends came to 10 bases. This CDR3 has 15 residues. The germline gives CDR1 MNHEY, CDR2 SVGAGI. CDR3 sequence: CASSYSGLMNYGYTF. CDR3 coding DNA: TGTGCCAGCAGTTACTCGGGCCTAATGAACTATGGCTACACCTTC.

The rearrangement joins TRBV5-1 to TRBJ1-2; the match to TRBD1 covers 8 bases. J was trimmed by 7 bases and V by 4 bases; bases with no gene match: 18. CDR1 and CDR2 (germline): SGHRS, YFSETQ. This CDR3 region has 17 residues. The DNA for the CDR3 is TGCGCCAGCAGCGACCGTGGGACATCACAGGGGGAGGTTGGCTACACCTTC. It yields the protein CASSDRGTSQGEVGYTF. Filled out from reference TRBV5-1 and TRBJ1-2, the complete variable domain reads KAGVTQTPRYLIKTRGQQVTLSCSPISGHRSVSWYQQTPGQGLQFLFEYFSETQRNKGNFPGRFSGRQFSNSRSEMNVSTLELGDSALYLCASSDRGTSQGEVGYTFGSGTRLTVV.

This clone was detected only once. The chain couples TRBV2 to TRBJ1-2; D ambiguous. V was trimmed by 8 bases and J by 7 bases, leaving 17 bases between them. CDR1 and CDR2 from the germline V gene are SNHLY and FYNNEI. The CDR3 has 13 residues. The DNA of the CDR3 is TGTGCCAGCGGCCGGGCCCCAGGAGCTGGCTACACCTTC. It encodes CASGRAPGAGYTF.

The chain is built from TRBV12-3 or TRBV12-4 and TRBJ1-1; D might be TRBD1 (6 bases). Trimming pared 2 bases from V and 9 bases from J, leaving 13 bases between. This CDR3 region has 13 residues. CDR3 region: CASSLRTEAKAFF. In DNA, the CDR3 is TGTGCCAGCAGTTTACGGACAGAAGCTAAAGCTTTCTTT.

This rearrangement joins TRBV12-3 or TRBV12-4 to TRBJ1-2; the D is unclear. V was cut by 2 bases and J by 8 bases, with 9 bases left in between. CDR3 length: 12 amino acids. CDR3 sequence reads: CASSLLKGGYTF. The DNA of the CDR3 is TGTGCCAGCAGTTTACTAAAGGGAGGCTACACCTTC.

Judged by abundance, this clone is medium-sized. The chain carries TRBV18 and TRBJ1-1; 7 bases align to TRBD1. The CDR3 sequence is 17 residues long. V was pared by 3 bases and J by 7 bases, with 17 bases of the junction left unmatched. Germline V gene lookup returns CDR1 KGHSH and CDR2 LQKENI. As DNA, the CDR3 is TGTGCCAGCTCACCCACAATACTACAGGGGTTCGACGGTGAAGCTTTCTTT. The encoded protein is CASSPTILQGFDGEAFF.

With respect to this clone: Other DNA sequences in the sample encode the same CDR3. V is TRBV2 and J is TRBJ1-1; D not resolved. The CDR3 is 13 residues long. Trimming removed 5 bases at V and 0 bases at J, with 7 bases between. From germline, CDR1 is SNHLY and CDR2 FYNNEI. The CDR3 DNA follows: TGTGCCAGCAGTAGGGAAATGAACACTGAAGCTTTCTTT. Protein product: CASSREMNTEAFF. The variable domain in full, completed from reference TRBV2 and TRBJ1-1, reads EPEVTQTPSHQVTQMGQEVILRCVPISNHLYFYWYRQILGQKVEFLVSFYNNEISEKSEIFDDQFSVERPDGSNFTLKIRSTKLEDSAMYFCASSREMNTEAFFGQGTRLTVV.

This chain connects TRBV11-2 to TRBJ2-7, with D possibly matching TRBD2 (5 bases). The CDR3 contains 13 residues. Germline lookup yields CDR1 SGHAT and CDR2 FQNNGV. V was cut by 2 bases and J by 3 bases, with 8 bases left in between. The CDR3, as DNA: TGTGCCAGCAGCTTAAGGGAGAACTACGAGCAGTACTTC. Encoded protein: CASSLRENYEQYF.